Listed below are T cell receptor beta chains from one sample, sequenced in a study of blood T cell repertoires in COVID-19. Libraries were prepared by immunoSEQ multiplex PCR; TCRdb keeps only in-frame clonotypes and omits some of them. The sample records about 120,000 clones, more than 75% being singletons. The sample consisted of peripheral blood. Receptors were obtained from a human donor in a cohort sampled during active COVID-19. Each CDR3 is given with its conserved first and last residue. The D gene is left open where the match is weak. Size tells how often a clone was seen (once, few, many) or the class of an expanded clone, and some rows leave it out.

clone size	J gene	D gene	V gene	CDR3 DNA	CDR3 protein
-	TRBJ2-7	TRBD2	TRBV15	TGTGCCACCAGCAGAGATCTTTTAGCGGGAGGGACCTACGAGCAGTACTTC	CATSRDLLAGGTYEQYF
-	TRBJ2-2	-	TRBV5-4	TGTGCCAGCAGCCGACAGGACGGGGAGCTGTTTTTT	CASSRQDGELFF
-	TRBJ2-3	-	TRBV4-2	TGTGCCAGCAGCTATAAATTAGCGACAGATACGCAGTATTTT	CASSYKLATDTQYF
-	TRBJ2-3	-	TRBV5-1	TGCGCCAGCAGCTTGGTGGCAGGGGCCCCCACAGATACGCAGTATTTT	CASSLVAGAPTDTQYF
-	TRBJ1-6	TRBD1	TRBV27	TGTGCCAGCAGTTTTGGACAGGGGGCTCCACCCCTCCACTTT	CASSFGQGAPPLHF
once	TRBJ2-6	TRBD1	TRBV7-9	TGTGCCAGCAGCTTATGGGGGACAGGGGCATCTGGGGCCAACGTCCTGACTTTC	CASSLWGTGASGANVLTF
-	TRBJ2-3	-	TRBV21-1	TGTGCCAGCAGCAAAGAGGTAACAGACCCAAAGTCTAGCACAGATACGCAGTATTTT	CASSKEVTDPKSSTDTQYF
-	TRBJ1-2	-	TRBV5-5	TGTGCCAGCAGCGCAACTGACAATACTAACTATGGCTACACCTTC	CASSATDNTNYGYTF
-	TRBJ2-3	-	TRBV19	TGTGCCAGTAGTATCGCGAGGGGGTCAGATACGCAGTATTTT	CASSIARGSDTQYF
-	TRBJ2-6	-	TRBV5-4	TGTGCCAGCAGCTTGGACCTCTCCTACTCTGGGGCCAACGTCCTGACTTTC	CASSLDLSYSGANVLTF
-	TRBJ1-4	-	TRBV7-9	TGTGCCAGCAGCTCCCAGAGGGTACGGATCAATGAAAAACTGTTTTTT	CASSSQRVRINEKLFF
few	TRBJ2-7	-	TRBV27	TGTGCCAGCAGGCAGGATGATTCCTACGAGCAGTACTTC	CASRQDDSYEQYF
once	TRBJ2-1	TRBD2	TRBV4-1	TGCGCCAGCAGCAGGGATGGGAGCGGGAGGAACGATGAGCAGTTCTTC	CASSRDGSGRNDEQFF
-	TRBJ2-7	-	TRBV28	TGTGCCAGCAGCAACCGGGAAAAACTCGGGGAGCAGTACTTC	CASSNREKLGEQYF
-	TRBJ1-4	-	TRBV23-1	TGCGCCAGCAGCCCCCATAGGAGGCCAAATGAAAAACTGTTTTTT	CASSPHRRPNEKLFF
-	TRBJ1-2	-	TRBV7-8	TGTGCCAGCAGCTTACGGAAGTATCGGTTGGGGCTTTTAAACGATCCTATGGCTACACCCTCCTTC	CASSLRKYRLGLLNDPMATPSF
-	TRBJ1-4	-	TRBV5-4	TGTGCCACGGCAGGGGACAATGAAAAACTGTTTTTT	CATAGDNEKLFF
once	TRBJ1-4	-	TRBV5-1	TGCGCCAGCAGCTTGAACCAGAATGAAAAACTGTTTTTT	CASSLNQNEKLFF
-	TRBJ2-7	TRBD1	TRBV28	TGTGCCAGCAGTTCCTCCGGGACAGGGACCTACGAGCAGTACTTC	CASSSSGTGTYEQYF
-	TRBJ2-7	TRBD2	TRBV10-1	TGCGCCAGCAGTGTACGGCGGGGGACCACCTACGAGCAGTACTTC	CASSVRRGTTYEQYF
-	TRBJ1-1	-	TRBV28	TGTGCCAGCAGTCCCATGAACACTGAAGCTTTCTTT	CASSPMNTEAFF
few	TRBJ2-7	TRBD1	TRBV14	TGTGCCAGCAGCCCGACCTTCGGACAGGAACTCTACGAGCAGTACTTC	CASSPTFGQELYEQYF
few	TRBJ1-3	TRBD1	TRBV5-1	TGCGCCAGCAGCCTGACAGGGAAGTCTGGAAACACCATATATTTT	CASSLTGKSGNTIYF